This is a list of T cell receptor beta chains from one sample in a study of post-analysis software for immune sequencing data. TCRdb re-called the PCR reads through MiXCR, storing one row per CDR3 protein. The sample consists of about 810,000 distinct CDR3 sequences, about 57% of them appearing once. The sample consisted of blood. The receptors shown here come from a girl under 18 with multiple sclerosis. CDR3s leave out the opening cysteine and the closing phenylalanine or tryptophan. D genes are given only for firm matches.

d_call	v_call	j_call	cdr3_length	cdr3_aa
.	TRBV7-9	TRBJ2-1	15	ASSFVLGLSSYNEQF
.	TRBV3-1	TRBJ2-3	14	ASSQGLGHPTDTQY
.	TRBV5-1	TRBJ1-1	11	ASSRGLNTEAF
.	TRBV6-5	TRBJ2-7	9	ATAQVGRQY
.	TRBV7-3	TRBJ1-2	12	ASSPGGSNYGYT
.	TRBV4-2	TRBJ2-5	11	ASSQSPEETQY
.	TRBV7-8	TRBJ2-3	11	ASSSIGGAPQY
TRBD2	TRBV6-5	TRBJ2-5	13	ASSYLSSGEETQY
TRBD1	TRBV30	TRBJ2-6	14	AWRKAGGAGANVLT
.	TRBV4-1	TRBJ1-2	14	ASSQERGGSNYGYT
.	TRBV6-5	TRBJ1-2	19	ASSYSKSPKDASTDLYGYT
.	TRBV29-1	TRBJ1-5	10	SCSFGNQPQH
TRBD2	TRBV29-1	TRBJ2-3	17	SLRFSREEGYSIHDTQY
TRBD1	TRBV20-1	TRBJ1-5	15	SAPPADRGTSNQPQH
.	TRBV5-5	TRBJ1-6	13	ASSLGGTGDSPLH
.	TRBV5-6	TRBJ2-7	14	ASSLVGAGVSYEQY
.	TRBV6-6	TRBJ2-5	13	ASSSIGGRQETQY
.	TRBV6-5	TRBJ1-2	11	ASRQMTGYGYT
TRBD2	TRBV20-1	TRBJ2-1	14	SAPLVLAGGGNEQF
.	TRBV29-1	TRBJ2-1	12	SAPAGFSYNEQF
.	TRBV6-5	TRBJ2-7	11	ASTSRASYEQY
.	TRBV12-3/TRBV12-4	TRBJ1-1	9	ASLFYTEAF
.	TRBV4-1	TRBJ1-5	13	ASSQGAGDNQPQH
TRBD2	TRBV29-1	TRBJ2-7	12	SVEASGRAGEQY
.	TRBV9	TRBJ2-3	17	ASSVVPTSARVNTDTQY
.	TRBV12-3/TRBV12-4	TRBJ1-1	11	ASSRFRGTEAF
TRBD2	TRBV9	TRBJ2-5	14	ASSVQAAGGEETQY
TRBD2	TRBV5-1	TRBJ2-5	12	ASSQAGGRLAQY
.	TRBV5-5	TRBJ2-3	12	ASSLWRLTDTQY
TRBD1	TRBV20-1	TRBJ2-7	17	SARDLDKEGGQGAYEQY
.	TRBV19	TRBJ2-2	10	ATRGFTGELF
.	TRBV7-2	TRBJ2-2	13	ASSHRQVNTGELF
.	TRBV6-6	.	12	ASSYRGNGNEQY
TRBD2	TRBV29-1	TRBJ2-5	12	SVVVSGRAEEQY
TRBD1	TRBV14	TRBJ2-7	13	ASSVGGQGAYEQY